The source of this T cell receptor beta chain is a study of blood T cell repertoires in COVID-19. Study as a whole: Acute and convalescent COVID-19 specimens originated in the United States, Italy and Spain. PBMCs, B-cell-depleted T cells, or T cells provided the cDNA or gDNA that made up the material.

Produced via immunoSEQ multiplex PCR; TCRdb's table is partial and in-frame only. Of approximately 200,000 clones in the sample, roughly 84% were seen once. From germline, CDR1 is LNHDA and CDR2 SQIVND (reference sequence). The CDR3 is made up of 13 amino acids. J was trimmed by 7 bases and V by 3 bases; bases with no gene match: 2. This sequence joins TRBV19 and TRBJ2-1; 8 bases align to TRBD2. The sample was peripheral blood. The receptor was derived from a person aged 70 to 85 with COVID-19, enrolled during active disease. The CDR3, as DNA: TGTGCCAGTAGTATGGGGACTAGGAATGAGCAGTTCTTC. Residues: CASSMGTRNEQFF.